These 9 T cell receptor beta chains were sequenced from one sample in a study of blood T cell repertoires in COVID-19. Produced via immunoSEQ multiplex PCR; TCRdb's table is partial and in-frame only. The repertoire has 200,000 to 250,000 clones, 82% of them found once; the top ten carry roughly 3.5%. The sequencing sample was made of PBMCs or T cells enriched from blood (not recorded which). The receptors stem from a woman aged 55 to 70 who had recovered from COVID-19.

The chain uses TRBV2 and TRBJ1-1; TRBD1 matches at 8 bases. Germline loops: CDR1 SNHLY, CDR2 FYNNEI. The CDR3 length is 14 residues. J was trimmed by 4 bases and V by 8 bases; bases with no gene match: 9. As DNA, the CDR3 is TGTGCCAGCTTGGGGGACAGGCGGGTCACTGAAGCTTTCTTT. It encodes CASLGDRRVTEAFF.

This clone has only one observation. The J gene is TRBJ2-7, the V gene TRBV14, with TRBD2 matching 15 bases. The CDR3 is made up of 20 amino acids. With 4 bases clipped from V and 0 bases from J, the junction kept 13 bases outside the gene matches. The germline gives CDR1 SGHDN, CDR2 FVKESK. As DNA, the CDR3 is TGTGCCAGCAGCCGCCGCGCCGGGACTAGCGGGGGGACCTACTCCTACGAGCAGTACTTC. Amino acid sequence: CASSRRAGTSGGTYSYEQYF.

The J gene is TRBJ1-4, the V gene TRBV15; D is unclear. In germline, CDR1 is LNHNV, CDR2 YYDKDF (reference sequence). V was clipped by 2 bases and J by 10 bases, with 14 bases between them. The CDR3 is 14 amino acids. CDR3 in DNA: TGTGCCACCAGCAGACCGGTTTTCGAGGGAAAACTGTTTTTT. Its protein product is CATSRPVFEGKLFF.

The V call is TRBV7-8, the J call TRBJ2-7; TRBD1 is a possible D gene (7 bases). V lost 1 base, J lost 3 bases, and 19 bases lay in between. Germline V gives CDR1 SGHVS, CDR2 FQNEAQ. The CDR3 extends over 17 amino acids. CDR3 loop: CASSLGVGRQGSYEQYF. Written as DNA, the CDR3 is TGTGCCAGCAGCTTAGGGGTCGGGAGACAGGGTAGCTACGAGCAGTACTTC. Full variable domain (rest looked up from reference TRBV7-8 and TRBJ2-7): GAGVSQSPRYKVAKRGQDVALRCDPISGHVSLFWYQQALGQGPEFLTYFQNEAQLDKSGLPSDRFFAERPEGSVSTLKIQRTQQEDSAVYLCASSLGVGRQGSYEQYFGPGTRLTVT.

This chain uses TRBV7-9 with TRBJ1-5; D is undetermined. CDR1 is SEHNR and CDR2 is FQNEAQ in the germline V gene (reference sequence). The CDR3 is made up of 14 amino acids. The V end lost 6 bases, the J end lost 0 bases, and 9 bases lay between the germline ends. The CDR3 coding sequence is TGTGCCAGCAGTTCGACACTTAGCAATCAGCCCCAGCATTTT. Amino acid sequence: CASSSTLSNQPQHF.

The chain uses TRBV19 and TRBJ2-7; tentatively, D is TRBD2 (6 bases). The CDR3 runs to 15 residues. The V gene lost 1 base and the J gene lost 0 bases, with 10 bases spanning the gap. Germline CDR1 and CDR2: LNHDA and SQIVND (reference sequence). CDR3 protein: CASSIGAGSSYEQYF. In nucleotides, the CDR3 is TGTGCCAGTAGTATAGGGGCGGGATCCTCCTACGAGCAGTACTTC.

The genes are TRBV6-2 or TRBV6-3 and TRBJ1-3, with D perhaps matching TRBD1 (5 bases). The CDR3 length is 15 residues. V was pared by 4 bases and J by 3 bases, with 13 bases between. CDR1 is MNHEY, CDR2 SVGEGT, per germline. CDR3 nucleotide sequence: TGTGCCAGCAGTTTAAGGCGGACAATTGGAAACACCATATATTTT. This encodes CASSLRRTIGNTIYF.

This clone was detected only once. This chain joins TRBV19 and TRBJ2-1, with 7 nucleotides matching TRBD1. Trimming cost V 0 bases and J 8 bases; bases outside gene matches: 4. Germline V CDR1 and CDR2: LNHDA, SQIVND (reference sequence). CDR3 size: 14 residues. The CDR3 reads CASSIDPQGDEQFF. Here the CDR3 DNA reads TGTGCCAGTAGTATAGACCCTCAGGGGGATGAGCAGTTCTTC.

The sample holds a few counts of this clone. Within the sample, other DNA sequences also encode this same CDR3. Here the CDR3 DNA reads TGTGCCAGCAGCTTAGACAGGGGGCGGGGTGAAAAACTGTTTTTT. It yields the protein CASSLDRGRGEKLFF. The chain recombines TRBV11-2 with TRBJ1-4; the match to TRBD1 covers 8 bases. This CDR3 is 15 amino acids long. Germline CDR1 is SGHAT and CDR2 is FQNNGV. With V trimmed by 0 bases and J by 7 bases, 4 bases remained unmatched.